The T cell receptor beta chain under discussion was sequenced for a study of T cells in Graves' hyperthyroidism and ophthalmopathy. The overall study: Staff took peripheral blood when the initial diagnosis was made, before any treatment began.

The CDR3 regions of TCR beta were amplified from RNA transcripts. First-round RT-PCR of the TCR CDR3 relied on the HTBI primer set. A single record per CDR3 protein comes from TCRdb applying MiXCR to the multiplex PCR reads. The table includes under 300,000 distinct CDR3 sequences, roughly 15% detected once. The CDR3 loop spans 17 amino acids. J lost 5 bases, V lost 7 bases, and 15 bases had no gene match. Germline V CDR1 and CDR2: SGHAT, FQNNGV. Broader study findings: Using 13 V-J features, a model discriminated ophthalmopathy from stable hyperthyroidism. Most thyroid-expanded clonotypes above 0.001 were also found in blood. Ophthalmopathy was model-predicted a median about 6 months pre-onset.

This clonotype was detected ten times or more. Its antigen is undetermined. Sequencing was carried out using blood. This TCR was sampled from a woman aged 45 to 65 with Graves' hyperthyroidism that later progressed to Graves' ophthalmopathy. This chain joins TRBV11-2 and TRBJ2-2, with TRBD2 matching over 8 bases. CDR3 nucleotide sequence: TGTGCCAGCAAACCAAGGTCGAGCGGGAGCAGGACCGGGGAGCTGTTTTTT. Its protein is CASKPRSSGSRTGELFF.